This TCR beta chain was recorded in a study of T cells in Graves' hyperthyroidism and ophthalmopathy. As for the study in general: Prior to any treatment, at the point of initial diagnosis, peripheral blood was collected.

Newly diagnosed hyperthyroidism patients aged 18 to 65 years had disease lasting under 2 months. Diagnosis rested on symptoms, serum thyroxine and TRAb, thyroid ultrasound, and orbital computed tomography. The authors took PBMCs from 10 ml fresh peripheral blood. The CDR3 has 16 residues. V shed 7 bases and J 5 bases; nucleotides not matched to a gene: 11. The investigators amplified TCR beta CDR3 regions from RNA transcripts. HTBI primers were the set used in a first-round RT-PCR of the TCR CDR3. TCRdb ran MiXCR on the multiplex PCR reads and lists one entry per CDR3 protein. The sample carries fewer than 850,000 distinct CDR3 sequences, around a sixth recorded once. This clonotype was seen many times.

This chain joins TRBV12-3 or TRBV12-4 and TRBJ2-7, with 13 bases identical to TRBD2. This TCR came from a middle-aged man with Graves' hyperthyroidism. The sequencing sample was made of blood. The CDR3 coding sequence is TGTGCCAGCACCTCCCTCCCAACTAGCGGGAGGGACGAGCAGTACTTC. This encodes CASTSLPTSGRDEQYF.